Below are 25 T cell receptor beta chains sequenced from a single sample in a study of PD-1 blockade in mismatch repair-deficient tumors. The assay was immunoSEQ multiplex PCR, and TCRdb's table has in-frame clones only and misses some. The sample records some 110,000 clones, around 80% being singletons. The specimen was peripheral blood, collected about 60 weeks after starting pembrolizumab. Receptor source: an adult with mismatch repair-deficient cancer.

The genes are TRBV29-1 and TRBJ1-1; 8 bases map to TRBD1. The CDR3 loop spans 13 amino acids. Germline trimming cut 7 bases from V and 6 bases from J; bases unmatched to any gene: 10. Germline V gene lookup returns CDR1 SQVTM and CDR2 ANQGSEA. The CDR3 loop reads CSGRQGLGAEAFF. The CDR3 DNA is TGCAGCGGCCGACAGGGGTTGGGTGCTGAAGCTTTCTTT.

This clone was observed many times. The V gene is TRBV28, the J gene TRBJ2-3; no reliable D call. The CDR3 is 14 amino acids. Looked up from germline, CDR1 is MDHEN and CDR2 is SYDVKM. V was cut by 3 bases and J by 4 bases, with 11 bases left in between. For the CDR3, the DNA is TGTGCCAGCAGTTTGAAACCGGACGCAGATACGCAGTATTTT. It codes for CASSLKPDADTQYF.

In DNA form, the CDR3 reads TGTGCCAGCAGCTTCGGTAGCGTCAGGGGAGGGGAGCAGTACTTC. It is translated as CASSFGSVRGGEQYF. The chain recombines TRBV7-2 with TRBJ2-7; D is possibly TRBD2 (7 bases). The V end was cut by 3 bases, the J end by 7 bases, with 19 bases between. The CDR3 contains 15 residues. The germline V gene encodes CDR1 SGHTA and CDR2 FQGNSA. Combining the CDR3 with reference TRBV7-2 and TRBJ2-7 gives the whole variable domain GAGVSQSPSNKVTEKGKDVELRCDPISGHTALYWYRQSLGQGLEFLIYFQGNSAPDKSGLPSDRFSAERTGGSVSTLTIQRTQQEDSAVYLCASSFGSVRGGEQYFGPGTRLTVT.

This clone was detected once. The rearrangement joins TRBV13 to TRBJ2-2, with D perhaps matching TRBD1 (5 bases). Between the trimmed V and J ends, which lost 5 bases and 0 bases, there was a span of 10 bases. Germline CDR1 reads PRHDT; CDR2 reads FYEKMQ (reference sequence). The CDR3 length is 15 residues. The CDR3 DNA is TGTGCCAGCAGCGGTAGACAGACGAACACCGGGGAGCTGTTTTTT. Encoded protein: CASSGRQTNTGELFF. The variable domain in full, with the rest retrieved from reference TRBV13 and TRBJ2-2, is AAGVIQSPRHLIKEKRETATLKCYPIPRHDTVYWYQQGPGQDPQFLISFYEKMQSDKGSIPDRFSAQQFSDYHSELNMSSLELGDSALYFCASSGRQTNTGELFFGEGSRLTVL.

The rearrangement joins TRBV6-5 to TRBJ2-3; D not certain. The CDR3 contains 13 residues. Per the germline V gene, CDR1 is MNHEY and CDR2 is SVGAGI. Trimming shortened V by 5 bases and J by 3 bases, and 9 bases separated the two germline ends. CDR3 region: CASSPLGTDTQYF. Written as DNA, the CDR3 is TGTGCCAGCAGTCCATTAGGTACAGATACGCAGTATTTT.

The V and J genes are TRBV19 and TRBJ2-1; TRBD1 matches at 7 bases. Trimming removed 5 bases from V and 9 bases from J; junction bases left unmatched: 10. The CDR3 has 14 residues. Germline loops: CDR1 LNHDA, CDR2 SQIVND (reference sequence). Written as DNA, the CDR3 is TGTGCCAGTAGTCCAAGACAGGGATCGAGTGAGCAGTTCTTC. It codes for CASSPRQGSSEQFF.

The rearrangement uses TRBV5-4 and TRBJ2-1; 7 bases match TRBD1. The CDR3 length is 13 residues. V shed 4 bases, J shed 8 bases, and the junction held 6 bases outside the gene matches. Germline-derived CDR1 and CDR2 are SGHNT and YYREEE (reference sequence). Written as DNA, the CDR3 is TGTGCCAGCAGCCAGGGACAGTCGGATGAGCAGTTCTTC. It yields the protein CASSQGQSDEQFF.

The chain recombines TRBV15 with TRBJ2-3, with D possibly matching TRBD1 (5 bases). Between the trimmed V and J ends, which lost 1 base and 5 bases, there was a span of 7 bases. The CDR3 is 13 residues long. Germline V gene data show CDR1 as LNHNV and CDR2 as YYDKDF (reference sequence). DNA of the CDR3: TGTGCCACCAGCAGAGGACAGTTAGATACGCAGTATTTT. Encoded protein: CATSRGQLDTQYF.

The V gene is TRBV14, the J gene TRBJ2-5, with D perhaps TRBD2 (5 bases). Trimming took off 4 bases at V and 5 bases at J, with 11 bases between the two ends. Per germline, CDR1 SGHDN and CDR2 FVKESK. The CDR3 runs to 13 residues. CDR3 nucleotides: TGTGCCAGCAGCCGAGGGTGGACGGAGACCCAGTACTTC. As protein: CASSRGWTETQYF.

CDR3 in DNA: TGTGCCAGCAGCTTAGTGTCAAATCGCAAAGATACGCAGTATTTT. Translation gives CASSLVSNRKDTQYF. This chain uses TRBV7-2 with TRBJ2-3; D gene ambiguous. This CDR3 spans 15 amino acids. V was cut by 1 base and J by 5 bases, with 13 bases left in between. Germline V CDR1 and CDR2: SGHTA, FQGNSA.

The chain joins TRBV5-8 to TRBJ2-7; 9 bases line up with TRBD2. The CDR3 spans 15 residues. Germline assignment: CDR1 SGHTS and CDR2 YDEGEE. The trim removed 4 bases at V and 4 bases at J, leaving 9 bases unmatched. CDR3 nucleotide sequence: TGTGCCAGCAGCCCGGCGCGCGGGAGGGTTTACGAGCAGTACTTC. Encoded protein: CASSPARGRVYEQYF.

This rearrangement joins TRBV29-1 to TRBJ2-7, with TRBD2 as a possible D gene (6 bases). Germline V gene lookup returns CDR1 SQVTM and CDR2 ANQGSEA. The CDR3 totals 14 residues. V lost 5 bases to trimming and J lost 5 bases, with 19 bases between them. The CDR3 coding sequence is TGCAGCGTTCGTTTGACCGGGAGAGATAACGAGCAGTACTTC. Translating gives CSVRLTGRDNEQYF.

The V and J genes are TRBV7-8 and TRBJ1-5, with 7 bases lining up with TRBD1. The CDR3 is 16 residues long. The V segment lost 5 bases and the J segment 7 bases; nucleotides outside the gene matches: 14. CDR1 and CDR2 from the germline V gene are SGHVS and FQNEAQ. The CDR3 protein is CASSQGIQGNHQPQHF. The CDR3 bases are TGTGCCAGCAGCCAAGGGATACAGGGGAACCACCAGCCCCAGCATTTT.

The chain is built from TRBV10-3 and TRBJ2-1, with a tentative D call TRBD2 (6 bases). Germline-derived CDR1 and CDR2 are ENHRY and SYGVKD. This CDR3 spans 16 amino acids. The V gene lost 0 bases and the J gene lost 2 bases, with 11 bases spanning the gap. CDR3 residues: CAISESAGRAYNEQFF. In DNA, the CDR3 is TGTGCCATCAGTGAGTCGGCGGGACGAGCCTACAATGAGCAGTTCTTC.

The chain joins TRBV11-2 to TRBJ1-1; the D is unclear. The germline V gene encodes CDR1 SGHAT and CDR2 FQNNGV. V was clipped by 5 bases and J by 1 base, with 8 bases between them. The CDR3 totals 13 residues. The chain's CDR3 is CASSQVGNTEAFF. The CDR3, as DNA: TGTGCCAGCAGCCAAGTTGGGAACACTGAAGCTTTCTTT.

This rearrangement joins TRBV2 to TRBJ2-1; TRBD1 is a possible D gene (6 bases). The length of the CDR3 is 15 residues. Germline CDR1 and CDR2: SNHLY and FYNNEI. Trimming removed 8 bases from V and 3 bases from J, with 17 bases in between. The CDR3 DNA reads TGTGCCAGCGGGGCAGGGGAAAGGGGCTACAATGAGCAGTTCTTC. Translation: CASGAGERGYNEQFF.

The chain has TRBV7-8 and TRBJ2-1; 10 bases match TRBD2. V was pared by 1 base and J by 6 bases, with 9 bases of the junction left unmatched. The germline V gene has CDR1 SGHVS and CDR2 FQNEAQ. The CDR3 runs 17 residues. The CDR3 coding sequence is TGTGCCAGCAGCTTAGTAGTTCATACTAGCGGGGTCAATGAGCAGTTCTTC. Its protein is CASSLVVHTSGVNEQFF.

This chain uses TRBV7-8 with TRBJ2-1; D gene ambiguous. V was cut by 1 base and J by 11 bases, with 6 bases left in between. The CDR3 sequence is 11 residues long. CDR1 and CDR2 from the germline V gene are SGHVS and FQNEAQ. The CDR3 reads CASSLGTQQFF. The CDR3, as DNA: TGTGCCAGCAGCTTAGGGACGCAGCAGTTCTTC.

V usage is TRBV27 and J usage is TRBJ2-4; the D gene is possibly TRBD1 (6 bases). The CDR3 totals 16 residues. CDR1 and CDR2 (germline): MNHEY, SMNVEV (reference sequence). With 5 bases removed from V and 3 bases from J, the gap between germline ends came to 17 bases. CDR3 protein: CASSDVRGLGKNIQYF. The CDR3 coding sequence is TGTGCCAGCAGTGATGTCAGGGGTCTAGGCAAAAACATTCAGTACTTC.

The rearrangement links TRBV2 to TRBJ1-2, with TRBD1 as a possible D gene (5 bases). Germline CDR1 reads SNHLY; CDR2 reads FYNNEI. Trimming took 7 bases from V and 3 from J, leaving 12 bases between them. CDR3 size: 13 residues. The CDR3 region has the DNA TGTGCCAGCAATCCCACAGGCTACTATGGCTACACCTTC. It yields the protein CASNPTGYYGYTF. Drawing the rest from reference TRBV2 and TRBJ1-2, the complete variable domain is EPEVTQTPSHQVTQMGQEVILRCVPISNHLYFYWYRQILGQKVEFLVSFYNNEISEKSEIFDDQFSVERPDGSNFTLKIRSTKLEDSAMYFCASNPTGYYGYTFGSGTRLTVV.

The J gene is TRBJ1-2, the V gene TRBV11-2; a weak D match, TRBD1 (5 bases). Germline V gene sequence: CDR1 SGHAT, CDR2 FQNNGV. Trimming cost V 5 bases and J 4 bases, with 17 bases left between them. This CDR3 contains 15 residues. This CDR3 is CASSPTSQVIYGYTF. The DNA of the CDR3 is TGTGCCAGCAGCCCTACCTCACAGGTGATCTATGGCTACACCTTC.

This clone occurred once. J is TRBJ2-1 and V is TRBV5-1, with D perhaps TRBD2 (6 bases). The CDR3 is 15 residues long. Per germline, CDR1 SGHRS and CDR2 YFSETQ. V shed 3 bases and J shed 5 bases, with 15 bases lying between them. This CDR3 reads CASSWGGEFNNEQFF. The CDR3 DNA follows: TGCGCCAGCAGCTGGGGCGGGGAGTTTAACAATGAGCAGTTCTTC.

The DNA of the CDR3 is TGTGCCAGCAGCTTAGTGGCCACCACCTACGAGCAGTACTTC. Translated, it gives CASSLVATTYEQYF. J is TRBJ2-7 and V is TRBV7-6; D gene uncertain. The V end lost 1 base, the J end lost 2 bases, and 9 bases lay between the germline ends. CDR1 is SGHVS and CDR2 is FNYEAQ in the germline V gene. The CDR3 is 14 amino acids.

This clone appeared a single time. CDR3 region: CASSLDRGRETQYF. DNA for the CDR3: TGTGCCAGCAGCTTGGACAGGGGGCGGGAGACCCAGTACTTC. This sequence joins TRBV7-2 and TRBJ2-5; 11 nucleotides match TRBD1. After removal of 3 bases from V and 5 bases from J, the junction contained 2 bases not matched to a gene. This CDR3 comprises 14 residues. CDR1 is SGHTA and CDR2 is FQGNSA in the germline V gene.

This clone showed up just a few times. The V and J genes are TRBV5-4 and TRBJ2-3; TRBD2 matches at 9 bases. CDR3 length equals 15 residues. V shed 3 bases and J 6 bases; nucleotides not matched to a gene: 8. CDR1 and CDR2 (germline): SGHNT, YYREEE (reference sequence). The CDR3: CASSSIIAGADTQYF. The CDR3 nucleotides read TGTGCCAGCAGCTCGATTATAGCGGGAGCCGATACGCAGTATTTT.